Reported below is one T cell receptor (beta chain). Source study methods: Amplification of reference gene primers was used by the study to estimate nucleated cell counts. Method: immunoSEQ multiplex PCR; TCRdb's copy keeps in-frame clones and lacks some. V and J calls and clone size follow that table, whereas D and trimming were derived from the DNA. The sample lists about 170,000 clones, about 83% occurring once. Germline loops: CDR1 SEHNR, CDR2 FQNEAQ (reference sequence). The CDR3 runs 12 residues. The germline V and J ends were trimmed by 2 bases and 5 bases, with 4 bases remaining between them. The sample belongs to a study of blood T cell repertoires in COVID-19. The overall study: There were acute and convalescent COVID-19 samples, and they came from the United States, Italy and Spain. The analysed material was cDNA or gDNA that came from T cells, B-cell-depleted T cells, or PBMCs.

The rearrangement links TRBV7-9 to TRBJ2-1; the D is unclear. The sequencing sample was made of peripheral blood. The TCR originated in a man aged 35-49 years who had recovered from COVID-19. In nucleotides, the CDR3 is TGTGCCAGCAGCTTATCGGACAATGAGCAGTTCTTC. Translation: CASSLSDNEQFF.